This TCR beta chain derives from a study of human T cells and chemical hapten exposure. Findings and limits, study-wide: Sensitization with DPC brought no change to TCRs above 1 in 1000 in frequency.

This clonotype was counted at least ten times. Its antigen is not known. Individual cDNA molecules received unique molecular identifiers in the library. TCRdb redid the calling of the RACE reads with MiXCR, one entry per CDR3 protein. The profile shows about 68,000 distinct CDR3 sequences, roughly 9.8% of them singletons. The CDR3 totals 13 residues. Germline CDR1 is MDHEN and CDR2 is SYDVKM. V was trimmed by 7 bases and J by 4 bases, leaving 13 bases between them. Time point specified: pre-sensitization, week 0. Treatment here: therapeutic diphenylcyclopropenone sensitization with weekly scalp DPC. Unfractionated whole blood yielded the extracted total RNA.

The sample consisted of whole blood, taken in connection with sensitization to the hapten diphenylcyclopropenone (DPC). The rearrangement uses TRBV28 and TRBJ1-1; maybe TRBD1 (5 bases). The TCR was taken from a woman aged 45-65 years with alopecia areata. Some clones in this sample may be carry-over from other donors' samples. CDR3 bases: TGTGCCAGCACCACAGGAGGGAGCACTGAAGCTTTCTTT. Translated: CASTTGGSTEAFF.